This T cell receptor beta chain was recorded in a study of blood T cell repertoires in COVID-19. The germline V gene has CDR1 MRHNA and CDR2 SNTAGT. CDR3 length: 15 amino acids. V shed 3 bases and J 9 bases; nucleotides not matched to a gene: 11. Sequenced by immunoSEQ multiplex PCR; TCRdb stores in-frame clones only, minus some. The sample consists of approximately 280,000 clones, approximately 85% of them appearing once. The sequencing sample was made of peripheral blood. The sequence derives from a man aged 18-30 years with active or convalescent COVID-19. The chain has TRBV6-4 and TRBJ2-1; 7 bases line up with TRBD2. CDR3 amino acids: CASSEAGGRGGEQFF. The CDR3 DNA follows: TGTGCCAGCAGTGAGGCCGGGGGACGCGGGGGTGAGCAGTTCTTC.